The 20 T cell receptor beta chains below were found in one sample sequenced in a study of OX40 agonist ivuxolimab in advanced cancers. Produced via immunoSEQ multiplex PCR; TCRdb's table is partial and in-frame only. The sample has 84,000 or so clones, over 85% seen once. The sequencing used CD4+ or CD8+ T cells sorted from blood, collected in a trial of the OX40 agonist ivuxolimab. These TCRs come from an adult with an advanced solid tumor such as melanoma, head and neck, liver or kidney cancer.

The chain couples TRBV10-2 to TRBJ2-3; 7 positions agree with TRBD2. The CDR3 totals 15 residues. Germline values: CDR1 WSHSY, CDR2 SAAADI. The V and J ends lost 3 bases and 1 base, in that order; junction bases with no gene match: 4. The CDR3 here is CASSDGLAGTDTQYF. CDR3 in DNA: TGCGCCAGCAGTGATGGCCTAGCGGGCACAGATACGCAGTATTTT.

The chain's CDR3 is CATSRESGQSSYEQYF. DNA for the CDR3: TGTGCCACCAGCAGAGAGTCAGGGCAGAGCTCCTACGAGCAGTACTTC. The V and J genes are TRBV15 and TRBJ2-7; tentatively, D is TRBD1 (5 bases). Germline CDR1 reads LNHNV; CDR2 reads YYDKDF (reference sequence). CDR3 size: 16 residues. Trimming took off 0 bases at V and 0 bases at J, with 12 bases between the two ends.

V and J are TRBV15 and TRBJ1-4; D gene ambiguous. The V and J ends lost 0 bases and 7 bases respectively, with 9 bases between them. The CDR3 has 14 amino acids. Germline V gene sequence: CDR1 LNHNV, CDR2 YYDKDF (reference sequence). This chain's CDR3 is CATSREWGVEKLFF. CDR3 DNA sequence: TGTGCCACCAGCAGAGAGTGGGGTGTTGAAAAACTGTTTTTT.

The rearrangement joins TRBV7-2 to TRBJ2-2, with D perhaps matching TRBD1 or TRBD2 (5 bases each). The CDR3 has 18 amino acids. Trimming took off 2 bases at V and 4 bases at J, with 20 bases between the two ends. Per the germline V gene, CDR1 is SGHTA and CDR2 is FQGNSA. Written as DNA, the CDR3 is TGTGCCAGCAGCTTATATCCCGGGAAACAGGCGCTCACCGGGGAGCTGTTTTTT. It codes for CASSLYPGKQALTGELFF.

V is TRBV11-2 and J is TRBJ2-2; TRBD2 agrees at 11 bases. CDR3 length: 15 residues. V was pared by 8 bases and J by 7 bases, with 9 bases of the junction left unmatched. Germline lookup yields CDR1 SGHAT and CDR2 FQNNGV. As DNA, the CDR3 is TGTGCCAGCTATGTACTAGCGGGAGTAGACGGGGAGCTGTTTTTT. It encodes CASYVLAGVDGELFF. The entire variable domain, with the rest obtained from reference TRBV11-2 and TRBJ2-2, is as follows: EAGVAQSPRYKIIEKRQSVAFWCNPISGHATLYWYQQILGQGPKLLIQFQNNGVVDDSQLPKDRFSAERLKGVDSTLKIQPAKLEDSAVYLCASYVLAGVDGELFFGEGSRLTVL.

The gene calls are TRBV25-1 and TRBJ2-1; the D is unclear. Trimming pared 1 base from V and 4 bases from J, leaving 8 bases between. This CDR3 is 14 amino acids long. The germline gives CDR1 MGHDK, CDR2 SYGVNS. The CDR3 loop reads CASSEFNKYNEQFF. CDR3 bases: TGTGCCAGCAGTGAATTCAATAAGTACAATGAGCAGTTCTTC.

J is TRBJ2-6 and V is TRBV28; no definite D call. Germline V gene sequence: CDR1 MDHEN, CDR2 SYDVKM. The CDR3 is 16 residues long. V gave up 8 bases and J gave up 4 bases, with 18 bases separating them. The CDR3, as DNA: TGTGCCAGCGAAGATACCCCACCCGGGGGGGCCAACGTCCTGACTTTC. Its protein product is CASEDTPPGGANVLTF.

The chain joins TRBV5-1 to TRBJ2-1, with TRBD2 matching over 10 bases. The germline V gene has CDR1 SGHRS and CDR2 YFSETQ. There are 14 residues in the CDR3. V lost 3 bases to trimming and J lost 8 bases; unmatched junction nucleotides: 5. CDR3 sequence (DNA): TGCGCCAGCAGCTCCAGCGGGAGGGCCTATGAGCAGTTCTTC. Protein: CASSSSGRAYEQFF.

In DNA form, the CDR3 reads TGTGCCATCAGTGAGTTAGGGCTAGAACTTTACACCGGGGAGCTGTTTTTT. The encoded protein is CAISELGLELYTGELFF. The V call is TRBV10-3, the J call TRBJ2-2; D ambiguous. The germline V and J ends were trimmed by 1 base and 3 bases, with 15 bases remaining between them. The CDR3 is 17 residues long. Germline V gene data show CDR1 as ENHRY and CDR2 as SYGVKD.

This chain connects TRBV25-1 to TRBJ1-5; D may be TRBD1 (6 bases). Trimming took 4 bases from V and 10 from J, leaving 14 bases between them. CDR3 size: 13 residues. CDR1 is MGHDK and CDR2 is SYGVNS in the germline V gene. DNA for the CDR3: TGTGCCAGCAGTGGGGGACATTATTTACCCCAGCATTTT. Encoded protein: CASSGGHYLPQHF.

The gene calls are TRBV7-9 and TRBJ2-5; no clear D gene. Germline V gene lookup returns CDR1 SEHNR and CDR2 FQNEAQ (reference sequence). Trimming cost V 4 bases and J 2 bases, with 14 bases left between them. The CDR3 has 15 amino acids. Written as DNA, the CDR3 is TGTGCCAGCAGCTCCACCTCGCCGGGTCAAGAGACCCAGTACTTC. Residues: CASSSTSPGQETQYF.

The rearrangement links TRBV5-1 to TRBJ2-3, with D unresolved. The germline gives CDR1 SGHRS, CDR2 YFSETQ. This CDR3 spans 13 amino acids. V lost 4 bases and J lost 4, with 10 bases in between. The CDR3 spells CASSPVFPDTQYF. The CDR3 region has the DNA TGCGCCAGCAGCCCGGTTTTTCCAGATACGCAGTATTTT.

The chain joins TRBV28 to TRBJ2-1; D unclear. Trimming took off 4 bases at V and 1 base at J, with 17 bases between the two ends. This CDR3 is built from 17 residues. Germline-derived CDR1 and CDR2 are MDHEN and SYDVKM. This CDR3 reads CASSSIVPMSSYNEQFF. CDR3 bases: TGTGCCAGCAGTTCTATTGTGCCCATGAGTTCCTACAATGAGCAGTTCTTC. Variable domain in full (rest from reference TRBV28 and TRBJ2-1): DVKVTQSSRYLVKRTGEKVFLECVQDMDHENMFWYRQDPGLGLRLIYFSYDVKMKEKGDIPEGYSVSREKKERFSLILESASTNQTSMYLCASSSIVPMSSYNEQFFGPGTRLTVL.

This clone was seen only once. The chain links TRBV6-5 to TRBJ1-1; 7 bases agree with TRBD1. The CDR3 totals 14 residues. Germline V gene sequence: CDR1 MNHEY, CDR2 SVGAGI. Unmatched junction bases numbered 7, after V lost 2 bases and J lost 7 bases. The CDR3, as DNA: TGTGCCAGCAGTTACGGCTTGGACAGGCATGAAGCTTTCTTT. As protein: CASSYGLDRHEAFF.

The V gene is TRBV6-5, the J gene TRBJ2-7; D is perhaps TRBD1 (5 bases). Germline CDR1 and CDR2: MNHEY and SVGAGI. The CDR3 is 12 residues long. Trimming cost V 6 bases and J 4 bases, with 10 bases left between them. The CDR3 sequence is CASSPRVYEQYF. CDR3 in DNA: TGTGCCAGCAGCCCCAGGGTTTACGAGCAGTACTTC.

This clone was picked up one time. The chain carries TRBV4-1 and TRBJ1-3; D remains ambiguous. The V gene's germline CDR1 is MGHRA and CDR2 YSYEKL. This CDR3 comprises 14 residues. V lost 4 bases, J lost 2 bases, and 9 bases lay in between. CDR3 loop: CASSLGRAGNTIYF. CDR3 DNA: TGCGCCAGCAGCCTCGGCCGGGCTGGAAACACCATATATTTT.

The genes are TRBV11-3 and TRBJ1-1; weak D call: TRBD1 (5 bases). The CDR3 length is 13 residues. The germline CDR1 and CDR2 sequences are SGHNT and YENEEA. Deletions cut 0 bases from V and 9 bases from J, with 11 bases between. The CDR3 sequence: CASSLDYGGKAFF. CDR3 in DNA: TGTGCCAGCAGCTTAGACTATGGGGGTAAAGCTTTCTTT.

The rearrangement uses TRBV19 and TRBJ2-6; 7 bases are shared with TRBD2. V dropped 2 bases and J dropped 0; count of bases not matched to a gene: 13. This CDR3 spans 20 amino acids. Germline-derived CDR1 and CDR2 are LNHDA and SQIVND (reference sequence). The CDR3: CASSIWVSGTTYSGANVLTF. CDR3 DNA: TGTGCCAGTAGTATATGGGTTTCGGGGACTACTTACTCTGGGGCCAACGTCCTGACTTTC. Full variable domain (remainder filled in from reference TRBV19 and TRBJ2-6): DGGITQSPKYLFRKEGQNVTLSCEQNLNHDAMYWYRQDPGQGLRLIYYSQIVNDFQKGDIAEGYSVSREKKESFPLTVTSAQKNPTAFYLCASSIWVSGTTYSGANVLTFGAGSRLTVL.

The rearrangement links TRBV19 to TRBJ2-1, with TRBD2 matching over 7 bases. Losses at the gene ends were 7 bases for V and 5 bases for J; bases not matched to a gene: 11. Germline V lookup: CDR1 LNHDA, CDR2 SQIVND (reference sequence). The CDR3 sequence is 15 residues long. The CDR3 loop is CASIDSGPIHNEQFF. DNA of the CDR3: TGTGCCAGTATAGATAGCGGGCCTATTCACAATGAGCAGTTCTTC.

The chain links TRBV6-5 to TRBJ2-7; D not certain. The germline V gene has CDR1 MNHEY and CDR2 SVGAGI. The length of the CDR3 is 13 residues. The ends were cut back, 0 bases at V and 4 bases at J, with 7 bases in the middle. This CDR3 reads CASSYSVGYEQYF. CDR3 nucleotide sequence: TGTGCCAGCAGTTACTCTGTTGGTTACGAGCAGTACTTC.